A selection of T cell receptor beta chains follows, all from one sample in a study of cytomegalovirus exposure and HLA in healthy donors. Generated by immunoSEQ multiplex PCR, the TCRdb table keeps only in-frame clones and is missing some. The sample holds around 100,000 clones, roughly 85% seen once. Material: PBMCs. The receptors derive from a man aged 25 to 40 in good health and CMV-seronegative. Both conserved end residues are part of each CDR3. The D gene is left open where the match is weak. Clone size is not always given. Where it is, it says once, few, many or a class for expanded clones.

D gene | J gene | clone size | V gene | CDR3 protein | CDR3 DNA
TRBD2 | TRBJ2-7 | NA | TRBV28 | CASSVLAGKVEQYF | TGTGCCAGCAGTGTGCTAGCGGGAAAAGTCGAGCAGTACTTC
TRBD2 | TRBJ2-1 | NA | TRBV11-2 | CASRQRLAGVRGEQFF | TGTGCCAGCAGACAAAGACTAGCGGGAGTCAGGGGTGAGCAGTTCTTC
NA | TRBJ1-5 | NA | TRBV28 | CASSLRGGRNQPQHF | TGTGCCAGCAGTTTACGTGGAGGGCGCAATCAGCCCCAGCATTTT
NA | TRBJ2-6 | NA | TRBV6-1 | CASSPPRSGANVLTF | TGTGCCAGCAGTCCCCCTCGCTCTGGGGCCAACGTCCTGACTTTC
NA | TRBJ2-7 | NA | TRBV5-1 | CASSYSAGLGEQYF | TGCGCCAGCAGCTACAGTGCAGGGTTGGGCGAGCAGTACTTC
TRBD1 | TRBJ1-2 | NA | TRBV7-9 | CASSFTRQGLDGYTF | TGTGCCAGCAGTTTCACCCGACAGGGGCTGGATGGCTACACCTTC
NA | TRBJ2-1 | NA | TRBV9 | CASSVSPYNEQFF | TGTGCCAGCAGCGTTAGTCCTTACAATGAGCAGTTCTTC
TRBD2 | TRBJ2-3 | few | TRBV4-3 | CASSQELQLAQDTQYF | TGCGCCAGCAGCCAAGAGTTACAACTAGCGCAAGATACGCAGTATTTT
NA | TRBJ1-2 | NA | TRBV5-4 | CASSLVRDGYTF | TGTGCCAGCAGCTTGGTCCGGGATGGCTACACCTTC
NA | TRBJ2-7 | NA | TRBV2 | CASNLVKPGEQYF | TGTGCCAGCAACCTCGTCAAACCGGGGGAGCAGTACTTC
NA | TRBJ2-7 | NA | TRBV5-6 | CASSLGGGLLEQYF | TGTGCCAGCAGCCTGGGGGGGGGCCTCCTCGAGCAGTACTTC
NA | TRBJ2-3 | NA | TRBV6-4 | CASSEAAAADTQYF | TGTGCCAGCAGTGAGGCAGCGGCAGCAGATACGCAGTATTTT
NA | TRBJ2-7 | NA | TRBV28 | CASSLSFSYEQYF | TGTGCCAGCAGTTTATCCTTCAGCTACGAGCAGTACTTC
NA | TRBJ1-5 | NA | TRBV28 | CASHTASNQPQHF | TGTGCCAGTCATACAGCCAGCAATCAGCCCCAGCATTTT
TRBD2 | TRBJ2-6 | NA | TRBV5-1 | CASQPGLARSGANVLTF | TGCGCCAGCCAACCGGGACTAGCTCGCTCTGGGGCCAACGTCCTGACTTTC
NA | TRBJ1-3 | NA | TRBV7-9 | CASSSLGASGNTIYF | TGTGCCAGCAGCTCTCTGGGGGCTAGTGGAAACACCATATATTTT
NA | TRBJ2-4 | NA | TRBV5-1 | CASSLTGGGADIQYF | TGCGCCAGCAGCTTAACTGGGGGGGGCGCGGACATTCAGTACTTC
TRBD2 | TRBJ2-1 | few | TRBV27 | CASSFLAGGRNEQFF | TGTGCCAGCAGTTTTTTGGCGGGGGGAAGGAATGAGCAGTTCTTC
TRBD1 | TRBJ2-3 | NA | TRBV5-4 | CASSSPWDRSLDTQYF | TGTGCCAGCAGCTCCCCTTGGGACAGGTCGCTAGATACGCAGTATTTT
NA | TRBJ2-7 | NA | TRBV19 | CASSIGGSEVHEQYF | TGTGCCAGTAGTATAGGCGGCTCCGAGGTCCACGAGCAGTACTTC
NA | TRBJ1-2 | NA | TRBV4-1 | CASSHWGDYGYTF | TGCGCCAGCAGCCATTGGGGGGACTATGGCTACACCTTC
NA | TRBJ2-5 | NA | TRBV2 | CASTVIAGGGGETQYF | TGTGCCAGCACCGTTATTGCTGGAGGGGGCGGTGAGACCCAGTACTTC
NA | TRBJ2-2 | NA | TRBV10-3 | CAISEPEAADTGELFF | TGTGCCATCAGTGAGCCGGAGGCGGCGGACACCGGGGAGCTGTTTTTT
NA | TRBJ2-1 | NA | TRBV30 | CAWADLWSSYNEQFF | TGTGCCTGGGCGGATCTTTGGAGCTCCTACAATGAGCAGTTCTTC
NA | TRBJ2-5 | NA | TRBV6-1 | CASSGLQETQYF | TGTGCCAGCAGTGGTCTACAAGAGACCCAGTACTTC
TRBD2 | TRBJ2-1 | NA | TRBV6-5 | CASSYSKLAGGDEQFF | TGTGCCAGCAGTTACTCGAAACTAGCGGGGGGCGATGAGCAGTTCTTC
NA | TRBJ1-4 | NA | TRBV4-1 | CASNRGSYNEKLFF | TGCGCCAGTAATCGCGGCTCGTATAATGAAAAACTGTTTTTT
TRBD2 | TRBJ2-5 | NA | TRBV25-1 | CASSDLAGVTETQYF | TGTGCCAGCAGTGATCTAGCGGGAGTCACAGAGACCCAGTACTTC
NA | TRBJ1-5 | NA | TRBV30 | CAWSTGATRSNQPQHF | TGTGCCTGGAGTACTGGGGCCACCCGTAGCAATCAGCCCCAGCATTTT
NA | TRBJ2-3 | NA | TRBV27 | CASSLSRADTQYF | TGTGCCAGCAGTTTATCTCGGGCAGATACGCAGTATTTT
TRBD1 | TRBJ1-2 | NA | TRBV27 | CATRPTGTNGYTF | TGTGCCACACGACCGACAGGGACAAATGGCTACACCTTC
NA | TRBJ2-1 | NA | TRBV25-1 | CASSDLAGRSYNEQFF | TGTGCCAGCAGTGATTTGGCGGGGAGGTCCTACAATGAGCAGTTCTTC
TRBD2 | TRBJ2-1 | NA | TRBV4-2 | CASSQEWGRDEQFF | TGTGCCAGCAGCCAAGAGTGGGGGAGGGATGAGCAGTTCTTC
NA | TRBJ1-5 | NA | TRBV7-2 | CASSLERARGRNQPQHF | TGTGCCAGCAGCTTAGAAAGGGCCAGGGGTCGCAATCAGCCCCAGCATTTT
NA | TRBJ1-2 | NA | TRBV19 | CASSRTGIGDYGYTF | TGTGCCAGTAGTCGTACGGGAATTGGGGACTATGGCTACACCTTC
NA | TRBJ1-1 | few | TRBV2 | CASSEGEYTEAFF | TGTGCCAGCAGTGAAGGGGAGTACACTGAAGCTTTCTTT
NA | TRBJ1-4 | NA | TRBV7-9 | CASSQGRWDEKLFF | TGTGCCAGCAGCCAGGGAAGGTGGGATGAAAAACTGTTTTTT
TRBD2 | TRBJ2-1 | NA | TRBV30 | CAWSAGGSYNEQFF | TGTGCCTGGAGTGCGGGAGGCTCCTACAATGAGCAGTTCTTC
NA | TRBJ1-4 | NA | TRBV5-6 | CASSLRGMNEKLFF | TGTGCCAGCAGCTTACGGGGGATGAATGAAAAACTGTTTTTT
NA | TRBJ2-2 | NA | TRBV28 | CASRPGAGELFF | TGTGCCAGCAGACCCGGTGCCGGGGAGCTGTTTTTT
TRBD1 | TRBJ1-1 | NA | TRBV6-6 | CASSSYGQATEAFF | TGTGCCAGCAGTTCATACGGACAGGCCACTGAAGCTTTCTTT
NA | TRBJ2-1 | NA | TRBV6-6 | CASSSRDKSYNEQFF | TGTGCCAGCAGTTCCCGGGACAAATCCTACAATGAGCAGTTCTTC
NA | TRBJ1-2 | once | TRBV28 | CASRGRKWVYGYTF | TGTGCCAGCAGGGGGCGAAAGTGGGTCTATGGCTACACCTTC
NA | TRBJ2-1 | NA | TRBV25-1 | CASSERGSYNEQFF | TGTGCCAGCAGTGAACGGGGTTCCTACAATGAGCAGTTCTTC
NA | TRBJ2-5 | NA | TRBV5-6 | CASSRGSGTQYF | TGTGCCAGCAGCCGCGGGTCGGGGACCCAGTACTTC
NA | TRBJ1-2 | once | TRBV5-4 | CASSSRQSTYGYTF | TGTGCCAGCAGCAGTAGACAGTCGACCTATGGCTACACCTTC
NA | TRBJ2-2 | NA | TRBV6-4 | CASSGGFNTGELFF | TGTGCCAGCAGTGGAGGGTTTAACACCGGGGAGCTGTTTTTT
NA | TRBJ1-1 | NA | TRBV7-6 | CASVGSGGLNTEAFF | TGTGCCAGCGTCGGGAGTGGGGGATTGAACACTGAAGCTTTCTTT
TRBD1 | TRBJ1-5 | NA | TRBV6-4 | CASMLDRVTSHSNQPQHF | TGTGCCAGCATGTTAGACAGGGTAACCTCCCATAGCAATCAGCCCCAGCATTTT
NA | TRBJ1-5 | NA | TRBV23-1 | CASSHRTRAYSNQPQHF | TGCGCCAGCAGTCACCGAACCAGGGCTTATAGCAATCAGCCCCAGCATTTT
NA | TRBJ2-7 | NA | TRBV4-2 | CASSQLGGASGEQYF | TGTGCCAGCAGCCAACTAGGAGGGGCGAGCGGGGAGCAGTACTTC
TRBD2 | TRBJ2-3 | NA | TRBV6-4 | CASSDSGVLTDTQYF | TGTGCCAGCAGTGATAGCGGGGTCTTAACAGATACGCAGTATTTT
NA | TRBJ1-5 | NA | TRBV7-8 | CASSLVMDRYQPQHF | TGTGCCAGCAGCTTAGTAATGGACAGATATCAGCCCCAGCATTTT
TRBD1 | TRBJ1-4 | NA | TRBV18 | CASSPVTGAGEKLFF | TGTGCCAGCTCACCGGTCACAGGGGCAGGGGAAAAACTGTTTTTT